This entry describes one TCR beta chain. The antigen this receptor binds is unknown. No base-level quality is on record; no much larger clone is a single base apart. The source of the sample is a study of OX40 agonist ivuxolimab in advanced cancers. A note on the overall study: Ivuxolimab, which targeted the costimulatory receptor OX40 (CD134), was an agonistic, fully human IgG2 monoclonal antibody. Intravenous ivuxolimab was administered to patients every 2 weeks at six dose levels: 0.01, 0.1, 0.3, 1.5, 3 and 10 mg/kg. Of the approximately 54 dose-escalation patients, hepatocellular carcinoma was present in approximately 20, melanoma in approximately 15, renal cell carcinoma in 9 and head and neck cancer in 9. In the dose-escalation cohort, around four fifths of patients were male, and the mean age was roughly 60 years with a range of roughly 20 to 79. Prior anti-PD-1, anti-PD-L1 or anti-CTLA-4 therapy was permitted, and approximately 42% of dose-escalation patients had received checkpoint inhibitors. Partial responses occurred in three dose-escalation patients: two with cutaneous melanoma and one with hepatocellular carcinoma. The purpose of peripheral TCRbeta sequencing was to test whether ivuxolimab changed TCR sequence diversity and led to clonal T-cell expansion. The monotherapy dose-escalation portion (N = 52 patients) of the phase I ivuxolimab trial is reported in the paper.

Overall results and qualifications from the work: In partial responders in the 0.1-3.0 mg/kg groups, normalized peripheral clonal expansion was found to be among the lowest, especially among CD8+ T cells. Clonal expansion of both CD4+ and CD8+ blood T cells was observed from baseline to week 6 at doses 0.1 to 3.0 mg/kg. Which antigens the clonally expanded peripheral T cells were specific for was not determined. After ivuxolimab, CD8+ T cells had more expanded clones than CD4+ T cells on average. Low levels of normalized T-cell clonal expansion were also seen in some patients who did not respond.

CDR1 and CDR2, looked up from the germline V gene, are SGHNT and YENEEA. After removal of 5 bases from V and 9 bases from J, the junction retains 3 bases not matched to a gene. The CDR3 covers 12 residues, taking in both the cysteine and the phenylalanine. Of the read, only the CDR3 DNA is kept; its 36 bases are in frame from base 1. The trial excluded patients who had a history of autoimmune disease or who were on systemic immunosuppression. In every dose cohort, peripheral blood was drawn for TCR sequencing at baseline, cycle 4 day 1, and cycle 7 day 1. Samples were obtained from an open-label, multicenter, first-in-human phase I dose-escalation trial of ivuxolimab. Adults with locally advanced or metastatic melanoma, renal cell carcinoma, hepatocellular carcinoma or head and neck squamous cell carcinoma were enrolled in the trial. Before TCR sequencing, CD4+ and CD8+ T cells were separately sorted from peripheral blood.

Genomic DNA was extracted from sorted cells for sequencing of the TCRbeta CDR3 region. The immunoSEQ Assay was used for sequencing of TCRbeta CDR3 regions. This is the immuneACCESS table as TCRdb keeps it, with only in-frame sequences that have V and J called. A part of the clones is gone; compared with another copy, unresolved V genes explain less than half, and the rest is unexplained. In all, the sample holds fewer than 45,000 clones, and over 80% of those were seen once. The ten top clones hold more than 6% of the sample. The sample in question was CD4+ or CD8+ T cells sorted from blood, obtained in a trial of the OX40 agonist ivuxolimab. The clonotype originates from an adult with an advanced solid tumor such as melanoma, head and neck, liver or kidney cancer. Recombination linked TRBV11-3 to TRBJ1-5; 8 middle bases align to TRBD1. The DNA is as follows: TGTGCCAGCAGCGTTGGACAGGGGCCCCAGCATTTT. It is translated as CASSVGQGPQHF.